This T cell receptor beta chain was captured in a study of identical twins. Via MiXCR, TCRdb re-called the 5' RACE reads, giving one row per CDR3 protein. The data contain about 190,000 distinct CDR3 sequences, roughly 15% of them singletons. The CDR3 length is 12 residues. Trimming shortened V by 6 bases and J by 11 bases, and 16 bases separated the two germline ends. Looked up from germline, CDR1 is SQVTM and CDR2 is ANQGSEA. This same sample was also taken into another study, of T cells expressing NK-cell markers. As reported in that work: Most of the eight sequenced donors tested HCMV-seropositive; one tested seronegative. NKG2C+ dominant clonotype frequencies in a handful of donors were roughly 1.0-7.5% of CD8+ T cells.

The receptor was derived from a woman younger than 30 in good health. The sequencing input was CD8+ T cells sorted from blood. The V and J genes are TRBV29-1 and TRBJ2-2; tentatively, D is TRBD1 (5 bases). The CDR3 loop reads CSVKGVGNELFF. The DNA of the CDR3 is TGCAGCGTCAAAGGGGTTGGGAACGAGCTGTTTTTT.